This T cell receptor (beta chain) appears in the sequencing data of a study of T cell changes during pregnancy in multiple sclerosis. Germline V gene sequence: CDR1 LNHDA, CDR2 SQIVND (reference sequence). The CDR3 runs to 15 residues. The V end was cut by 7 bases, the J end by 10 bases, with 23 bases between. The protocol was immunoSEQ multiplex PCR, while the TCRdb copy is restricted to in-frame clones and leaves out a portion. This table has more than 65,000 clones, 90% to 95% appearing once. This receptor was identified in a female donor with multiple sclerosis, enrolled in a pregnancy study. Sequenced material: CD4+ T cells from peripheral blood mononuclear cells, taken before pregnancy. The chain uses TRBV19 and TRBJ1-5, with a weak D call TRBD1 (5 bases). CDR3 residues: CASTSLGHGLGPQHF. In DNA, the CDR3 is TGTGCCAGTACCTCCCTCGGACATGGCCTTGGCCCCCAGCATTTT.